The rows below give T cell receptor beta chains drawn from one sample of a study of cytomegalovirus exposure and HLA in healthy donors. Profiled with immunoSEQ multiplex PCR; TCRdb holds only in-frame clones, not every one. This sample's table has around 130,000 clones. The sequencing sample was made of PBMCs. These receptors originate from a woman aged 40 to 49 in good health and CMV-seronegative. Both conserved end residues are part of each CDR3. Each record gives: V gene, J gene, D gene, CDR3 DNA, CDR3 protein. The D gene is left open where the match is weak.

V: TRBV10-3
J: TRBJ2-2
D: TRBD1
DNA: TGTGCCATCAGTGAGAGGGGACAGGTCGGAGGCACCGGGGAGCTGTTTTTT
CDR3: CAISERGQVGGTGELFF

V: TRBV7-3
J: TRBJ2-5
D: .
DNA: TGTGCCAGCAGCCCCGGAGGTAGTGAAGAGACCCAGTACTTC
CDR3: CASSPGGSEETQYF

V: TRBV10-3
J: TRBJ2-7
D: TRBD2
DNA: TGTGCCATCAGTGAGTCGGGGGGGAACTACGAGCAGTACTTC
CDR3: CAISESGGNYEQYF

V: TRBV18
J: TRBJ1-1
D: .
DNA: TGTGCCAGCTCACCCCGGCTTTCGGGGGAGGGAAACACTGAAGCTTTCTTT
CDR3: CASSPRLSGEGNTEAFF

V: TRBV6-5
J: TRBJ1-1
D: .
DNA: TGTGCCAGCAGTTACGTGTGGTTCGGGGGCACTGAAGCTTTCTTT
CDR3: CASSYVWFGGTEAFF

V: TRBV5-4
J: TRBJ2-1
D: TRBD2
DNA: TGTGCCAGCAGCCATGCCTCCCGACTAGCGGGACGAAATGAGCAGTTCTTC
CDR3: CASSHASRLAGRNEQFF

V: TRBV5-1
J: TRBJ2-1
D: TRBD1
DNA: TGCGCCAGCAGCGTGACAGGGGGAACGAATGAGCAGTTCTTC
CDR3: CASSVTGGTNEQFF

V: TRBV28
J: TRBJ1-5
D: .
DNA: TGTGCCAGCAGTTTAATCGGGGGCAATCAGCCCCAGCATTTT
CDR3: CASSLIGGNQPQHF

V: TRBV15
J: TRBJ2-2
D: TRBD1
DNA: TGTGCCACCAGCGGTCGGCAGGGGGACACCGGGGAGCTGTTTTTT
CDR3: CATSGRQGDTGELFF

V: TRBV28
J: TRBJ1-5
D: .
DNA: TGTGCCAGCAGACAGGGTAGCAATCAGCCCCAGCATTTT
CDR3: CASRQGSNQPQHF

V: TRBV5-1
J: TRBJ2-1
D: TRBD1
DNA: TGCGCCAGCAGCGTAGGTCAGGGGGCCTACAATGAGCAGTTCTTC
CDR3: CASSVGQGAYNEQFF

V: TRBV14
J: TRBJ2-7
D: TRBD1
DNA: TGTGCCAGCAGCGCCGGGACAGGGGGCAATTCCTACGAGCAGTACTTC
CDR3: CASSAGTGGNSYEQYF

V: TRBV5-1
J: TRBJ2-6
D: TRBD1
DNA: TGCGCCAGCAGCTGGACAGGGGGGAGGGCCAACGTCCTGACTTTC
CDR3: CASSWTGGRANVLTF